The clone carrying this T cell receptor (beta chain) was counted between two and nine times. Its antigen is currently unknown. The data belong to a study of beta chain features in type 1 diabetes. V shed 3 bases, J shed 6 bases, and the junction held 6 bases outside the gene matches. The germline gives CDR1 SGHDT, CDR2 YYEEEE. CDR3 length equals 14 residues. Overall study results and limits: Moderately but significantly shorter TCRB CDR3s were found in Type 1 diabetes patients in all four CD4+ subsets.

Reverse transcribing all isolated RNA meant expressed TCRB transcripts were sequenced. Assay used: immunoSEQ multiplex PCR; TCRdb lists only in-frame clones, some missing. The table shows nearly 350,000 clones, with 9.3% occurring only once. V usage is TRBV5-6 and J usage is TRBJ2-7, with 10 bases matching TRBD1. The receptor was isolated from a man in his thirties or forties with type 1 diabetes. Sequenced material: central memory CD4+ T cells from blood. The CDR3 is CASSSRDRGSEQYF. The CDR3 DNA follows: TGTGCCAGCAGCTCCCGGGACAGGGGCTCCGAGCAGTACTTC. Using reference TRBV5-6 and TRBJ2-7 for the parts outside the CDR3, the full variable domain is DAGVTQSPTHLIKTRGQQVTLRCSPKSGHDTVSWYQQALGQGPQFIFQYYEEEERQRGNFPDRFSGHQFPNYSSELNVNALLLGDSALYLCASSSRDRGSEQYFGPGTRLTVT.